The entry below describes one TCR beta chain. The antigen is not known. The sample belongs to a study of T cell responses to AZD1222 COVID-19 vaccine. About the research overall: Pooled samples include second doses given at about 4 or 12 weeks.

Study conclusions and caveats: Baseline testing showed seropositivity in only a handful of AZD1222 recipients.

Sequencing used immunoSEQ multiplex PCR; TCRdb keeps in-frame clones, though not all of them. The sample holds approximately 65,000 clones; more than 70% are singletons and the top ten take around 8%. The CDR3 sequence is 15 residues long. CDR1 is LGHNA, CDR2 YNFKEQ, per germline. V lost 0 bases and J lost 4, with 11 bases in between. The source of this sequence is an adult in good health. J is TRBJ2-3 and V is TRBV4-2; possible D gene TRBD2, 6 bases. Sequencing used peripheral blood, obtained on day 0 of AZD1222 vaccination. CDR3 sequence reads: CASSQENSGADTQYF. CDR3 sequence (DNA): TGTGCCAGCAGCCAAGAGAATAGCGGAGCAGATACGCAGTATTTT.